These 8 T cell receptor beta chains were sequenced from one sample in a study of T cell responses to AZD1222 COVID-19 vaccine. Clones were read by immunoSEQ multiplex PCR, and TCRdb kept only the in-frame ones, dropping some. The table has 150,000 or so clones, 90% seen once. Sample: peripheral blood, taken on day 0 of AZD1222 vaccination. The receptors shown here come from an adult in good health.

V is TRBV2 and J is TRBJ2-7; D remains unclear. Germline CDR1 is SNHLY and CDR2 is FYNNEI. V was cut by 6 bases and J by 2 bases, with 14 bases left in between. This CDR3 has 14 residues. CDR3 region: CASRPKLGTYEQYF. The CDR3 bases are TGTGCCAGCAGGCCCAAGTTAGGGACCTACGAGCAGTACTTC.

The J gene is TRBJ2-1, the V gene TRBV28; D perhaps matches TRBD1 (8 bases). The V end lost 4 bases, the J end lost 4 bases, and 26 bases lay between the germline ends. CDR1 and CDR2 (germline): MDHEN, SYDVKM. The CDR3 is 19 amino acids. The CDR3 DNA is TGTGCCAGCAGTTCCGGGGACAGGCATCGGGGGGTCCGGTACAATGAGCAGTTCTTC. Residues: CASSSGDRHRGVRYNEQFF.

The chain has TRBV6-5 and TRBJ2-7; a weak D match, TRBD1 (6 bases). Germline V gene sequence: CDR1 MNHEY, CDR2 SVGAGI. Trimming shortened V by 5 bases and J by 6 bases, and 11 bases separated the two germline ends. The CDR3 spans 12 residues. The CDR3 nucleotides are TGTGCCAGCAGTCGCACAGGGCCCGAGCAGTACTTC. This sequence encodes CASSRTGPEQYF.

The rearrangement joins TRBV4-1 to TRBJ1-2; no definite D call. The CDR3 is 20 residues long. Germline loops: CDR1 MGHRA, CDR2 YSYEKL. Trimming removed 0 bases at V and 0 bases at J, with 23 bases between. CDR3 amino acids: CASSQDLGRTLSGPNYGYTF. The CDR3 DNA sequence: TGCGCCAGCAGCCAAGATCTAGGACGGACCCTCTCCGGGCCTAACTATGGCTACACCTTC.

The chain couples TRBV28 to TRBJ2-7; possibly TRBD1 for D (7 bases). The germline V gene has CDR1 MDHEN and CDR2 SYDVKM. V was pared by 4 bases and J by 0 bases, with 13 bases between. The CDR3 sequence is 15 residues long. The CDR3 protein is CASSSPGGNSYEQYF. CDR3 bases: TGTGCCAGCAGTTCGCCAGGGGGGAACTCCTACGAGCAGTACTTC.

The chain couples TRBV2 to TRBJ2-3; possible D gene TRBD2, 7 bases. From germline, CDR1 is SNHLY and CDR2 FYNNEI. CDR3 length: 16 amino acids. The ends were cut back, 5 bases at V and 2 bases at J, with 17 bases in the middle. In nucleotides, the CDR3 is TGTGCCAGCAGTCCATCCCGGGGGGCATTCACAGATACGCAGTATTTT. Translation: CASSPSRGAFTDTQYF.

The rearrangement links TRBV7-6 to TRBJ1-2, with 12 bases lining up with TRBD1. V lost 5 bases, J lost 6 bases, and 10 bases stayed unmatched. CDR3 length: 16 residues. Germline CDR1 and CDR2: SGHVS and FNYEAQ. The CDR3 coding sequence is TGTGCCAGCAGCATAACCGGGACAGGGGGCGCGAATGGCTACACCTTC. Its protein product is CASSITGTGGANGYTF.

This clone was counted a single time. The V call is TRBV5-1, the J call TRBJ2-7; D perhaps matches TRBD2 (5 bases). This CDR3 comprises 13 residues. V shed 0 bases and J shed 7 bases, with 11 bases lying between them. CDR1 and CDR2 (germline): SGHRS, YFSETQ. CDR3 DNA sequence: TGCGCCAGCAGCTTGGGATTGGACTGGGAGCAGTACTTC. As protein: CASSLGLDWEQYF.